This TCR beta chain originates from a study of blood T cell repertoires in COVID-19. For the study at large: Sources were T cells, B-cell-depleted T cells, or PBMCs; the material itself was cDNA or gDNA.

The V segment lost 2 bases and the J segment 6 bases; nucleotides outside the gene matches: 6. The CDR3 spans 16 residues. Germline V CDR1 and CDR2: SGHNT, YENEEA. Original handling: Cell counts per sample came from amplifying reference gene primers. Assay: immunoSEQ multiplex PCR; the TCRdb copy retains only in-frame clones and omits some. V and J calls and clone size come straight from that table; D and trimming were deduced from the DNA. The sample records around 150,000 clones, approximately 80% being singletons. The material sequenced was PBMCs or T cells enriched from blood (not recorded which). V and J are TRBV11-3 and TRBJ2-5, with 13 positions matching TRBD2. The receptor's source is a woman aged 55-75 years who had recovered from COVID-19. The CDR3 is CASSLRTSGRTKTQYF. Here the CDR3 DNA reads TGTGCCAGCAGCTTAAGGACTAGCGGGAGAACAAAGACCCAGTACTTC.